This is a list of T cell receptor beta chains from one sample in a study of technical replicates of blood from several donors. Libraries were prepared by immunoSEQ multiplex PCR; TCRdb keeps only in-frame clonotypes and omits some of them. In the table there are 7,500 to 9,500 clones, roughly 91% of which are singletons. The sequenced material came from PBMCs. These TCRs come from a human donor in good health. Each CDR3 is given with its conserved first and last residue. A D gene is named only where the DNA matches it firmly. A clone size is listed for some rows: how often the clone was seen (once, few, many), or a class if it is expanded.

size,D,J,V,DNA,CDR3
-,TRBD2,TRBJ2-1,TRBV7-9,TGTGCCAGCAGCTTCACTAGCGGGAGTGATGAGCAGTTCTTC,CASSFTSGSDEQFF
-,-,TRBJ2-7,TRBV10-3,TGTGCCGCAAATCCGGGCAGGGGCAACGAGCAGTACTTC,CAANPGRGNEQYF
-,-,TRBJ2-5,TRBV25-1,TGTGCCAGCAGTGATACGGCTAGTGGAGAGACCCAGTACTTC,CASSDTASGETQYF
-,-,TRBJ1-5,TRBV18,TGTGCCAGCTCACCGTCAGGGGCGCAGGGTCAGCCCCAGCATTTT,CASSPSGAQGQPQHF
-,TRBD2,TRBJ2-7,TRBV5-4,TGTGCCAGCAGCCCCGGCGGTAGCGGGAGTTTGCACGAGCAGTACTTC,CASSPGGSGSLHEQYF
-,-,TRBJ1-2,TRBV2,TGTGCCAGCAGTGAAGGACTGCCGAATGGCTACACCTTC,CASSEGLPNGYTF
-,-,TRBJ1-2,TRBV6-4,TGTGCCAGCAGTGACTCGGCAGAATTGTCGGGCTACACCTTC,CASSDSAELSGYTF
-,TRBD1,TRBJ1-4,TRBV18,TGTGCCAGCTCACCGGACAGGTCAACTAATGAAAAACTGTTTTTT,CASSPDRSTNEKLFF
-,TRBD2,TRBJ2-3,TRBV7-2,TGTGCCAGCAGCTTAGGGACTAGCGGGAGCGCTGCAGATACGCAGTATTTT,CASSLGTSGSAADTQYF
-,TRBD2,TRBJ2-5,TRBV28,TGTGCCAGCAGTTTATGGGCGGGAGGCTCCGGGGAGACCCAGTACTTC,CASSLWAGGSGETQYF
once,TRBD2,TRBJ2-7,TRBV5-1,TGCGCCAGCAGCTTGGGACTAGCGAGCTCCTACGAGCAGTACTTC,CASSLGLASSYEQYF
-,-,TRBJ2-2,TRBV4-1,TGCGCCAGCAGCCAAGATAACACTAGCGGGGAGCTGTTTTTT,CASSQDNTSGELFF
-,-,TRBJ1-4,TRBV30,TGTGCCTGTAAACCGGTTTCGGGGGGAAATGAAAAACTGTTTTTT,CACKPVSGGNEKLFF
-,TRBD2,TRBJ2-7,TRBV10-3,TGTGCCGTCGGGCGGGGGGACTACTACGAGCAGTACTTC,CAVGRGDYYEQYF
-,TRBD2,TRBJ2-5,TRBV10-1,TGCGCCAGCAGTGATCCTAGCGGGAGCGGTTGGGAGACCCAGTACTTC,CASSDPSGSGWETQYF
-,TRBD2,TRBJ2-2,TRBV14,TGTGCCAGCAGCTCGAGGAGCGGGAGCTCCGGGGAGCTGTTTTTT,CASSSRSGSSGELFF
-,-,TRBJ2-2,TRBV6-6,TGTGCCAGCAGTTCGCCGGGGGTTCTAAACACCGGGGAGCTGTTTTTT,CASSSPGVLNTGELFF
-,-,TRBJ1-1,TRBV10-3,TGTGCCATGAGCGCGGGTGTTTCGTCCTCTGAAGCTTTCTTT,CAMSAGVSSSEAFF
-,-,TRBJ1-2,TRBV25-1,TGTGCCAGCAGTGAATCAGGCCCGGCGTATGGCTACACCTTC,CASSESGPAYGYTF
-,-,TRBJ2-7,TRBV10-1,TGCGCCAGAAGTGTCGGACAGCGCTCCTACGAGCAGTACTTC,CARSVGQRSYEQYF
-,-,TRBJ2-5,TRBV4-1,TGCGCCAGCAGCCAAGAAACTAGAGGGGAGACCCAGTACTTC,CASSQETRGETQYF
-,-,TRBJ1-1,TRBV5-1,TGCGCCAGCAGGTGGACATTCGACACTGAAGCTTTCTTT,CASRWTFDTEAFF
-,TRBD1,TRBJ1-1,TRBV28,TGTGCCAGCAGTTCATTTGACAGGGGGCGCCGGGACACTGAAGCTTTCTTT,CASSSFDRGRRDTEAFF
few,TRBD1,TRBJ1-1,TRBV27,TGTGCCAGCAGTCCGGCAGGGACAGGGAGGACTGAAGCTTTCTTT,CASSPAGTGRTEAFF
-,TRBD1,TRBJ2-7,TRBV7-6,TGTGCCAGCAGCACAACAGGGGGCGGAGGCGAGCAGTACTTC,CASSTTGGGGEQYF
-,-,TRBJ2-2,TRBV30,TGTGCCTGGAGTGGCGTCCGTAGCGGGGAGCTGTTTTTT,CAWSGVRSGELFF
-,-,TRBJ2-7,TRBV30,TGTGCCTGGAGTGTAACGGTCTCGAAGCAGTACTTC,CAWSVTVSKQYF
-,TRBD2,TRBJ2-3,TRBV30,TGTGCCTGGAATTGGGGACTAGCGGGAGGTGAGGATACGCAGTATTTT,CAWNWGLAGGEDTQYF
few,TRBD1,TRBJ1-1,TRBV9,TGTGCCAGCAGCGTAGAGACAGGGGGGACTGAAGCTTTCTTT,CASSVETGGTEAFF
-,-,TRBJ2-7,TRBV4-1,TGCGCCAGCAGCCTTTCGACAGGACCTAGCTCCTACGAGCAGTACTTC,CASSLSTGPSSYEQYF
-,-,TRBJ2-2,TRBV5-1,TGCGCCAGCAGTTCCAGGGGGGACACCGGGGAGCTGTTTTTT,CASSSRGDTGELFF
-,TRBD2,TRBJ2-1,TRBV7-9,TGTGCCAGCAGCCGCCGGAATAGCGGGACTCTTTCCTACAATGAGCAGTTCTTC,CASSRRNSGTLSYNEQFF
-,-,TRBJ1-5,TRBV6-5,TGTGCCAGCAGTTACGTTCGGGGAAGCAATCAGCCCCAGCATTTT,CASSYVRGSNQPQHF
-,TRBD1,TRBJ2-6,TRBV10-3,TGTGCCATCAGTGAAGGGACAGTCCGCTCTGGGGCCAACGTCCTGACTTTC,CAISEGTVRSGANVLTF
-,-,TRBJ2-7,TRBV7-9,TGTGCCATCCTAAGAGGGGACACCACCTACGAGCAGTACTTC,CAILRGDTTYEQYF
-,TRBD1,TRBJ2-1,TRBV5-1,TGCGCCAGCGGGGACAGCAATGGGAATGAGCAGTTCTTC,CASGDSNGNEQFF
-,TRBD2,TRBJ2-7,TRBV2,TGTGCCAGCAGGGAACCCAAACCGGGACTAGCGGCCTACGAGCAGTACTTC,CASREPKPGLAAYEQYF
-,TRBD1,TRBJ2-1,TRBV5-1,TGCGCCAGCAGCTTGGTACGAGGGGGCTTTGAGCAGTTCTTC,CASSLVRGGFEQFF
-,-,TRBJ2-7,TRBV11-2,TGTGCCAGCAGCCTCCAATCCCCGGACAATCCCGTCGAGCAGTACTTC,CASSLQSPDNPVEQYF
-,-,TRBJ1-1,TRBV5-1,TGCGCCAGCAGCTTGCGCTCATCGGGGGGGCGCCTTCTTGAAGCTTTCTTT,CASSLRSSGGRLLEAFF
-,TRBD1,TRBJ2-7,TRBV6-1,TGTGCCAGCAGTACAGGGACAGGTCTCTACGAGCAGTACTTC,CASSTGTGLYEQYF
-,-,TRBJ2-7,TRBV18,TGTGCCAGCTCACCTCCGGGGATAAACGAGCAGTACTTC,CASSPPGINEQYF
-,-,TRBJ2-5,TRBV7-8,TGTGCCAGCAGCGAGGGGACCCAGTACTTC,CASSEGTQYF
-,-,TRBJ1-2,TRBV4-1,TGCGCCAGCAGCCAAGGGGACGGAGGGGACTATGGCTACACCTTC,CASSQGDGGDYGYTF
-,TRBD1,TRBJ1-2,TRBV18,TGTGCCAGCTCAACCGGTACAGGGGATGCGAACTATGGCTACACCTTC,CASSTGTGDANYGYTF